This is a list of T cell receptor beta chains from one sample in a study of Ad26.COV2.S vaccination and SARS-CoV-2 variants. Assay used: immunoSEQ multiplex PCR; TCRdb lists only in-frame clones, some missing. Here the sample spans 300,000 to 350,000 clones, roughly 89% being singletons. Sequenced here: peripheral blood, sampled in a trial of Ad26.COV2.S vaccine versus placebo. The receptors come from a person between 18 and 60 years old who received the Ad26.COV2.S COVID-19 vaccine or a placebo. Each CDR3 is given with its conserved first and last residue. D genes are given only for firm matches. The size entry is marked missing in some rows and otherwise reads once, few, many or a size class.

j_call d_call clone_size v_call cdr3_aa cdr3_nt
TRBJ2-1 TRBD1 . TRBV7-9 CASSPTPGTASAYNEQFF TGTGCCAGCAGCCCCACCCCCGGGACAGCGTCGGCCTACAATGAGCAGTTCTTC
TRBJ2-2 . . TRBV29-1 CSAGDTGELFF TGCAGCGCAGGGGACACCGGGGAGCTGTTTTTT
TRBJ2-5 TRBD1 . TRBV11-2 CASSLLGTDQETQYF TGTGCCAGCAGCTTACTAGGGACAGACCAAGAGACCCAGTACTTC
TRBJ2-1 TRBD2 . TRBV30 CAWSLGTGRWLF TGTGCCTGGTCGTTGGGGACCGGGAGGTGGCTCTTC
TRBJ2-4 . . TRBV7-3 CASSARTENIQYF TGTGCCAGCAGCGCCCGGACGGAAAACATTCAGTACTTC
TRBJ1-1 . . TRBV2 CASSGWENTEAFF TGTGCCAGCAGTGGGTGGGAGAACACTGAAGCTTTCTTT
TRBJ2-7 TRBD2 . TRBV5-1 CASSFRQFGEPGGEQYF TGCGCCAGCAGCTTTAGGCAATTTGGTGAGCCGGGGGGCGAGCAGTACTTC
TRBJ2-1 . . TRBV2 CASRGSYNEQFF TGTGCCAGCAGGGGCTCCTACAATGAGCAGTTCTTC
TRBJ2-2 TRBD1 . TRBV2 CASSLNRGTGELFF TGTGCCAGCAGCCTGAACAGGGGAACCGGGGAGCTGTTTTTT
TRBJ1-2 . . TRBV7-2 CASSARTTHYGYTF TGTGCCAGCAGCGCCAGGACAACGCACTATGGCTACACCTTC
TRBJ2-1 TRBD1 . TRBV7-2 CASTQGGTGGNEQFF TGTGCCAGCACCCAGGGGGGGACAGGGGGCAATGAGCAGTTCTTC
TRBJ2-2 TRBD1 . TRBV11-2 CASRMNRGLPGELFF TGTGCCAGCCGAATGAACAGGGGTTTGCCCGGGGAGCTGTTTTTT
TRBJ2-7 . . TRBV5-1 CASSPPTAAAYEQYF TGCGCCAGCAGCCCCCCGACCGCAGCCGCCTACGAGCAGTACTTC
TRBJ2-5 TRBD2 once TRBV15 CATSWGGTQYF TGTGCCACCAGCTGGGGGGGGACCCAGTACTTC
TRBJ1-6 . . TRBV6-2/TRBV6-3 CASSSLGGENSPLHF TGTGCCAGCAGTTCCCTAGGCGGAGAAAATTCACCCCTCCACTTT
TRBJ1-5 . . TRBV2 CASSEFGGNQPQHF TGTGCCAGCAGTGAGTTCGGGGGTAATCAGCCCCAGCATTTT
TRBJ2-1 TRBD2 . TRBV24-1 CATSSGGVSEQFF TGTGCCACCTCTAGCGGGGGGGTCTCTGAGCAGTTCTTC
TRBJ2-7 TRBD1 . TRBV7-2 CASSLAGWRAGGSGEQYF TGTGCCAGCAGCTTAGCTGGTTGGCGGGCAGGGGGAAGTGGCGAGCAGTACTTC
TRBJ2-3 TRBD1 . TRBV29-1 CSVDRGRDTQYF TGCAGCGTGGACAGGGGGCGAGATACGCAGTATTTT
TRBJ1-1 . . TRBV3-1/TRBV3-2 CASSQNRVATEAFF TGTGCCAGCAGCCAAAACAGGGTCGCCACTGAAGCTTTCTTT
TRBJ2-7 TRBD2 . TRBV20-1 CSASLAKRDGIGYEQYF TGCAGTGCTAGTCTGGCCAAGCGGGACGGGATAGGGTACGAGCAGTACTTC
TRBJ2-5 TRBD1 . TRBV5-1 CASSSDRQQETQYF TGCGCCAGCAGCTCGGACAGGCAACAAGAGACCCAGTACTTC
TRBJ2-2 TRBD2 . TRBV28 CASSYLAGVVGELFF TGTGCCAGCAGTTACCTAGCGGGAGTGGTCGGGGAGCTGTTTTTT
TRBJ2-2 . . TRBV11-2 CASSLEGLPGELFF TGTGCCAGCAGCTTAGAGGGGTTGCCCGGGGAGCTGTTTTTT
TRBJ2-1 . . TRBV6-2/TRBV6-3 CASSYTGGRINNEQFF TGTGCCAGCAGTTACACGGGGGGCAGAATTAACAATGAGCAGTTCTTC
TRBJ2-5 . . TRBV7-9 CASSSWGTETQYF TGTGCCAGCAGCTCGTGGGGTACAGAGACCCAGTACTTC